This TCR beta chain was documented in a study of cytomegalovirus exposure and HLA in healthy donors. This PCR relied on a set of 60 Vbeta primers and 13 Jbeta primers. The method was immunoSEQ multiplex PCR; TCRdb's version includes in-frame clones alone and lacks a portion of them. The sample yields some 140,000 clones, over 65% seen once. The CDR3 runs to 15 residues. Germline V lookup: CDR1 SGHVS, CDR2 FQNEAQ. V was clipped by 5 bases and J by 5 bases; unmatched bases: 6. The V call is TRBV7-8, the J call TRBJ2-1; 10 bases fit TRBD1. The specimen sequenced was PBMCs. This TCR was sampled from a man in his late teens or twenties in good health and CMV-seropositive. CDR3 loop: CASSRQGAPNNEQFF. CDR3 in DNA: TGTGCCAGCAGCCGACAGGGGGCTCCCAACAATGAGCAGTTCTTC.